These T cell receptor beta chains were read from a single sample in a study of shared clonotypes between healthy human individuals. The assay was immunoSEQ multiplex PCR, and TCRdb's table has in-frame clones only and misses some. The sample lists roughly 300,000 clones; less than 75% were seen once. The sequenced sample was memory CD4+ T cells sorted from blood. The receptor source for this set is a man younger than 40 in good health. Each CDR3 is given with its conserved first and last residue.

j_call | v_call | cdr3_aa
TRBJ1-1 | TRBV9 | CASSVGSLGNTEAFF
TRBJ2-2 | TRBV28 | CASSLWVGVSTGELFF
TRBJ2-1 | TRBV19 | CASSNPLGEQFF
TRBJ2-2 | TRBV11-1 | CASSRQVLAGELFF
TRBJ2-2 | TRBV5-4 | CASRPGFSGGELFF
TRBJ2-7 | TRBV29-1 | CSVAVSLYEQYF
TRBJ1-4 | TRBV5-1 | CASSLTGSNEKLFF
TRBJ1-5 | TRBV15 | CATRTGALNQPQHF
TRBJ2-3 | TRBV11-2 | CASSLAGDWDTQYF
TRBJ1-2 | TRBV18 | CASSPTRGQGSDYGYTF
TRBJ1-1 | TRBV10-2 | CASSLALGTEAFF
TRBJ2-3 | TRBV7-3 | CASSQSGYGTDTQYF
TRBJ2-2 | TRBV5-5 | CASSFRLALYTGELFF
TRBJ2-1 | TRBV5-1 | CASSLKGLAGERTNEQFF
TRBJ2-1 | TRBV29-1 | CSVDTSGEGPSYNEQFF
TRBJ2-3 | TRBV6-1 | CASSDEHTDTQYF
TRBJ1-3 | TRBV4-2 | CASSQDVSAGGNTIYF
TRBJ2-3 | TRBV2 | CASSIQRDTQYF
TRBJ2-7 | TRBV4-3 | CASSQGTGYSHYEQYF
TRBJ2-1 | TRBV6-1 | CASSEVGGSLGEQFF
TRBJ2-2 | TRBV4-3 | CASSQAGLGVGELFF
TRBJ2-4 | TRBV2 | CATSRQRQNIQYF
TRBJ1-1 | TRBV20-1 | CSAPDRPRAFF
TRBJ1-1 | TRBV5-1 | CATAAVTNTEAFF
TRBJ2-1 | TRBV29-1 | CSVEGGRGVEQFF
TRBJ1-1 | TRBV15 | CATSRDKWNTEAFF
TRBJ1-1 | TRBV12-5 | CASAPPRGMNTEAFF
TRBJ2-3 | TRBV5-4 | CASSPRSGSDTQYF
TRBJ2-1 | TRBV2 | CASRRATEGEQFF
TRBJ2-2 | TRBV6-1 | CASREPGQGAGELFF
TRBJ1-2 | TRBV6-5 | CASSQQGGFDGYTF
TRBJ2-5 | TRBV4-3 | CASSQDSGPGGETQYF
TRBJ1-1 | TRBV11-2 | CASSLRFGEKNTEAFF
TRBJ2-7 | TRBV2 | CASSGDGRREHEQYF